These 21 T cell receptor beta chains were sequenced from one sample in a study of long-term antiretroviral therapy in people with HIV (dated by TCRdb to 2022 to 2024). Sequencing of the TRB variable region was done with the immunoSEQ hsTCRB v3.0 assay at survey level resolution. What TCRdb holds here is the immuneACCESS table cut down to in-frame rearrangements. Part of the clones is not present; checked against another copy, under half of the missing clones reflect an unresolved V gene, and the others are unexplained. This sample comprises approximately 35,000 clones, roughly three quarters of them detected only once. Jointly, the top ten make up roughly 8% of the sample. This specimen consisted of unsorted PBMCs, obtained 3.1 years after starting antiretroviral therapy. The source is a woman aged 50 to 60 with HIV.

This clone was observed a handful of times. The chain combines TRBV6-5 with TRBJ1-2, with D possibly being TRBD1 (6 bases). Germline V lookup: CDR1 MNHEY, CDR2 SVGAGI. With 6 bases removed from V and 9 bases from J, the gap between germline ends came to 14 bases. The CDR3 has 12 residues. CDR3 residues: CASSEGGRSYTF. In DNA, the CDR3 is TGTGCCAGCAGCGAGGGGGGTCGAAGCTACACCTTC.

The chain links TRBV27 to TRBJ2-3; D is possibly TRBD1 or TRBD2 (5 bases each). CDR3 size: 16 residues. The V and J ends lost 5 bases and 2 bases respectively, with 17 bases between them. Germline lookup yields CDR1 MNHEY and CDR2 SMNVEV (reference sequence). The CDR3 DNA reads TGTGCCAGCAGTAGAATCGGGACGGCTTTCACAGATACGCAGTATTTT. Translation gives CASSRIGTAFTDTQYF.

CDR3 nucleotide sequence: TGTGCCAGCAGTTATCAAACTGGGGAGACCCAGTACTTC. Amino acids: CASSYQTGETQYF. This chain links TRBV6-6 with TRBJ2-5; D ambiguous. Germline CDR1 MNHNY, CDR2 SVGAGI (reference sequence). The CDR3 has 13 residues. With 3 bases removed from V and 5 bases from J, the gap between germline ends came to 10 bases.

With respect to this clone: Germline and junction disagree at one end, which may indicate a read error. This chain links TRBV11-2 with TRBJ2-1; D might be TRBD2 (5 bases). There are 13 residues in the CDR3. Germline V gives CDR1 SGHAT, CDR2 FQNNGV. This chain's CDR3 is CASSLTNYNEQFF. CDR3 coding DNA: TGTGCCAGTAGCTTGACTAACTACAATGAGCAGTTCTTC.

The CDR3 spells CASSQWTGMELFF. The CDR3 coding sequence is TGCGCCAGCAGCCAATGGACAGGGATGGAACTGTTTTTT. J is TRBJ1-4 and V is TRBV4-1; 8 bases match TRBD1. V lost 2 bases, J lost 12 bases, and 5 bases stayed unmatched. Germline V gives CDR1 MGHRA, CDR2 YSYEKL. This CDR3 region has 13 residues.

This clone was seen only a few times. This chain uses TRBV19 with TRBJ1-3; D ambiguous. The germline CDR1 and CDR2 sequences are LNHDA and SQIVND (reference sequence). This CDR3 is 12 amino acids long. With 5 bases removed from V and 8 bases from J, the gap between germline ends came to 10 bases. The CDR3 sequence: CASSPGWDTIYF. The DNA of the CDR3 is TGTGCCAGTAGTCCCGGGTGGGACACCATATATTTT.

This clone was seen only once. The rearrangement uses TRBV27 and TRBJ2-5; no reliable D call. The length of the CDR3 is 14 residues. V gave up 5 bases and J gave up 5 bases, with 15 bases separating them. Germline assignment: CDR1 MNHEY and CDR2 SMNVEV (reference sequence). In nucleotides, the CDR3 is TGTGCCAGCAGTCCGTTAATCATTGGGGAGACCCAGTACTTC. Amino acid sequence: CASSPLIIGETQYF.

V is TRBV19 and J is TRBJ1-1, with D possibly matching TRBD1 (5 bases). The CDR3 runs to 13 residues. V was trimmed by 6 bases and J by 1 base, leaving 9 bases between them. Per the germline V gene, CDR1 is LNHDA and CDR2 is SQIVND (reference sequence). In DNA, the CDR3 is TGTGCCAGTAGGGACACGGCGAACACTGAAGCTTTCTTT. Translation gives CASRDTANTEAFF.

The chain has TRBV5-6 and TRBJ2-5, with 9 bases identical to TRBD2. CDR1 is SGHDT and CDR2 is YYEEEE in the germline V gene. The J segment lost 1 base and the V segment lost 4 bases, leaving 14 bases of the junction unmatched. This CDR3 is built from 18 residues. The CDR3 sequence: CASSPLGGGGATQETQYF. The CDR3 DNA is TGTGCCAGCAGCCCCCTGGGGGGCGGGGGGGCTACCCAAGAGACCCAGTACTTC. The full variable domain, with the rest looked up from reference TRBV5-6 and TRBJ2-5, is DAGVTQSPTHLIKTRGQQVTLRCSPKSGHDTVSWYQQALGQGPQFIFQYYEEEERQRGNFPDRFSGHQFPNYSSELNVNALLLGDSALYLCASSPLGGGGATQETQYFGPGTRLLVL.

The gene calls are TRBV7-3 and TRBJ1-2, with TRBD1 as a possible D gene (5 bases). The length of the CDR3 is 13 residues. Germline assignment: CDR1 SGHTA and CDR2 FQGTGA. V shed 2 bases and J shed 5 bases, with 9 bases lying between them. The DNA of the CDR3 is TGTGCCAGCAGCTTATCAGGGTTATATGGCTACACCTTC. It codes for CASSLSGLYGYTF.

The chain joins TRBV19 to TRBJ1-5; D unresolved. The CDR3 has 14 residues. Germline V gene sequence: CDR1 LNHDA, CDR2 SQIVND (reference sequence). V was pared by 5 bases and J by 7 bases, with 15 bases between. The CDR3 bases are TGTGCCAGTAGTTTTTGGAATCCTAGGCAGCCCCAGCATTTT. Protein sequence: CASSFWNPRQPQHF.

CDR3 DNA: TGTGCCAGCAGGAGGGGGGTACATCAGCCCCAGCATTTT. Encoded protein: CASRRGVHQPQHF. This rearrangement joins TRBV6-1 to TRBJ1-5, with a tentative D call TRBD1 (6 bases). The length of the CDR3 is 13 residues. Germline V CDR1 and CDR2: MNHNS, SASEGT. V was clipped by 6 bases and J by 5 bases, with 11 bases between them.

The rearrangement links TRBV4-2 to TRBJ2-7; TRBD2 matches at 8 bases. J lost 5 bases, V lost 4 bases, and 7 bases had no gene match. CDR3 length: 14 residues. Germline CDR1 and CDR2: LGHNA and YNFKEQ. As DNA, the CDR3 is TGTGCCAGCAGCCTCACGGGGGGGGGCAACGAGCAGTACTTC. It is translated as CASSLTGGGNEQYF.

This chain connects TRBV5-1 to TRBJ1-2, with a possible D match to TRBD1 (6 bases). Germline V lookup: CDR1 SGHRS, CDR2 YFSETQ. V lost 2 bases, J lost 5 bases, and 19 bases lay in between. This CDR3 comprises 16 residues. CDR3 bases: TGCGCCAGCAGCTTAGACGACAGGCCATTCTTGTATGGCTACACCTTC. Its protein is CASSLDDRPFLYGYTF.

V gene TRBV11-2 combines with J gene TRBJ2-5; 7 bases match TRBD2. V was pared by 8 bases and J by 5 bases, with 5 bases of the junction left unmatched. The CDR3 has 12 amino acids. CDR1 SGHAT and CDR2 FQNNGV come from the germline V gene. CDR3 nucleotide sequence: TGTGCCAGCCTGGGGGGAGGGGAGACCCAGTACTTC. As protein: CASLGGGETQYF.

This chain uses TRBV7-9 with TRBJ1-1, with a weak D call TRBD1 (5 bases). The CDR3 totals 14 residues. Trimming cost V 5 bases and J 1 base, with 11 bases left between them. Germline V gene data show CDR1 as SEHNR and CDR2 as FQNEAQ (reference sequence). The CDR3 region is CASSLGTWNTEAFF. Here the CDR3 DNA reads TGTGCCAGCAGCCTCGGGACTTGGAACACTGAAGCTTTCTTT.

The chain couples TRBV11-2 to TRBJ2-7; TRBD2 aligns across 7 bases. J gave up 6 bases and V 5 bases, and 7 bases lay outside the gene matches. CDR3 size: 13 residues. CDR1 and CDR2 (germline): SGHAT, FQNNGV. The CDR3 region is CASSPKAGTEQYV. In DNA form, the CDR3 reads TGTGCCAGCAGCCCGAAAGCGGGGACCGAGCAGTACGTC.

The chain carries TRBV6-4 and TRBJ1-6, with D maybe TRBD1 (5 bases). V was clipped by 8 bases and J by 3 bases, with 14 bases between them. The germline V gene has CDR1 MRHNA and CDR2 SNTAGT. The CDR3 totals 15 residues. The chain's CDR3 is CASGGRVVYNSPLHF. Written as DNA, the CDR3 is TGTGCCAGCGGCGGCAGGGTGGTCTATAATTCACCCCTCCACTTT.

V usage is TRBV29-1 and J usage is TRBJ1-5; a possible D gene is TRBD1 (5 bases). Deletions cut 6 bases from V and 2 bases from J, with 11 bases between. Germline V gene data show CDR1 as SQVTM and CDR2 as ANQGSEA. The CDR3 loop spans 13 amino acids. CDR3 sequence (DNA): TGCAGCGTCGGGGGGAGAGGCAATCAGCCCCAGCATTTT. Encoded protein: CSVGGRGNQPQHF.

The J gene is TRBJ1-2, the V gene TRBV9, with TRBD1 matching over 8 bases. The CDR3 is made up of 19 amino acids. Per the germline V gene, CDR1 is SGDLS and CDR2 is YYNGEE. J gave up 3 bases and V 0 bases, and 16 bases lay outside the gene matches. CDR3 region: CASSVDRDRRRGRYYGYTF. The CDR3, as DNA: TGTGCCAGCAGCGTAGACCGGGACAGGAGGCGCGGGAGATACTATGGCTACACCTTC.

CDR3 region: CASSLSPSSYNSPLHF. CDR3 coding DNA: TGTGCCAGCAGCCTCAGTCCGAGCTCCTATAATTCACCCCTCCACTTT. The chain carries TRBV11-2 and TRBJ1-6; D uncertain. Germline CDR1 is SGHAT and CDR2 is FQNNGV. The CDR3 runs to 16 residues. V dropped 5 bases and J dropped 0 bases, with 11 bases sitting between them.